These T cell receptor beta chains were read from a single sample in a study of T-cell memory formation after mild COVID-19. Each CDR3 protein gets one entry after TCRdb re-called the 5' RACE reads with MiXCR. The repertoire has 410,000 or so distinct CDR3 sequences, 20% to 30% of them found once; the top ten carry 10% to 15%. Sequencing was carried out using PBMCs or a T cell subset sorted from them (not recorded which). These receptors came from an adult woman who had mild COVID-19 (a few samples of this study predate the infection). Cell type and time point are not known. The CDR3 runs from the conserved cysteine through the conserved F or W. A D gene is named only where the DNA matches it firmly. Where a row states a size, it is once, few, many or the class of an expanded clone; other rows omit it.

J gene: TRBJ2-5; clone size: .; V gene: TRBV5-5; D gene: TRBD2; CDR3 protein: CASSFRGLAGGAVRETQYF; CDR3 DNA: TGTGCCAGCAGCTTTAGAGGACTAGCGGGAGGAGCGGTCAGGGAGACCCAGTACTTC
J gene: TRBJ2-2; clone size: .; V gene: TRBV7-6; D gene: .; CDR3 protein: CASSRLVVTGELFF; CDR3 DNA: TGTGCCAGCAGCCGGCTGGTTGTCACCGGGGAGCTGTTTTTT
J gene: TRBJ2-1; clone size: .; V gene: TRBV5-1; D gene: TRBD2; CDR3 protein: CASSPGTRRGNEQFF; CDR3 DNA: TGCGCCAGCAGCCCCGGGACTAGGCGAGGCAATGAGCAGTTCTTC
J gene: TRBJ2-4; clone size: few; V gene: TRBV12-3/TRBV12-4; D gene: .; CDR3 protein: CASSRQNLLAKNIQYF; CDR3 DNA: TGTGCCAGCAGCCGACAGAATCTTCTAGCCAAAAACATTCAGTACTTC
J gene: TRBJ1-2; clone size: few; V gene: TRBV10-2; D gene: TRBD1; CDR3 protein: CASSPRDRYYGYTF; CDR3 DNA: TGCGCCAGCAGTCCTCGGGACAGGTACTATGGCTACACCTTC
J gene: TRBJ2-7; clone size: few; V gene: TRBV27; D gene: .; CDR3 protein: CASSPGDSLYEQYF; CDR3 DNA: TGTGCCAGCAGTCCGGGGGACAGTTTATACGAGCAGTACTTC
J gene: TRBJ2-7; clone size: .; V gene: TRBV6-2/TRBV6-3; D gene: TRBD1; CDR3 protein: CASKRGQGGEQYF; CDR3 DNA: TGTGCCAGCAAGCGTGGACAGGGTGGCGAGCAGTACTTC
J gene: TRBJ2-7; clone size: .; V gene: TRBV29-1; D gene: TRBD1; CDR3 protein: CSVVIGLQGYEQYF; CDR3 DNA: TGCAGCGTTGTTATCGGTCTACAGGGGTACGAGCAGTACTTC
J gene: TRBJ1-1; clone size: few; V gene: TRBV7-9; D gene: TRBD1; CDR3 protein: CASSEWTGANTEAFF; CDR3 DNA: TGTGCCAGCAGCGAATGGACAGGGGCGAACACTGAAGCTTTCTTT
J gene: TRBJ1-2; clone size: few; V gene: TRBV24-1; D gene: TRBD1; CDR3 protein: CATRDRGVAGYTF; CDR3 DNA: TGTGCCACCCGGGACAGGGGGGTTGCTGGCTACACCTTC
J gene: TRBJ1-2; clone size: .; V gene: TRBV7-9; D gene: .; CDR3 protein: CASSFTRTDQYGYTF; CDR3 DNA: TGTGCCAGCAGCTTCACCCGGACGGACCAATATGGCTACACCTTC
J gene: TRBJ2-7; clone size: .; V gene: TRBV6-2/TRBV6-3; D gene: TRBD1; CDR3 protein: CASSPSGTGFYEQYF; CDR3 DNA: TGTGCCAGCAGTCCCTCCGGGACAGGGTTCTACGAGCAGTACTTC
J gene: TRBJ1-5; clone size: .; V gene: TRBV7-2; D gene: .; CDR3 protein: CASSQTGTGQPQHF; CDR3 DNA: TGTGCCAGCAGCCAAACGGGTACAGGACAGCCCCAGCATTTT
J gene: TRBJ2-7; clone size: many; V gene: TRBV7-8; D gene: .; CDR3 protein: CASRSAGVTFYEQYF; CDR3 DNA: TGTGCCAGCAGATCCGCAGGGGTTACTTTTTACGAGCAGTACTTC
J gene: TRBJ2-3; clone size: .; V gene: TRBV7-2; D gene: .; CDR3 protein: CASSHDPTRPDTQYF; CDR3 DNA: TGTGCCAGCAGTCACGATCCCACCCGGCCAGATACGCAGTATTTT
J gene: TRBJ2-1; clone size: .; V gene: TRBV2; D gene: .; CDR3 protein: CASSRQANEQFF; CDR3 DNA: TGTGCCAGCAGTCGGCAGGCCAATGAGCAGTTCTTC
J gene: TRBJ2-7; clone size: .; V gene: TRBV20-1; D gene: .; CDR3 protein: CSATQSTDPSYEQYF; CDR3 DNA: TGCAGTGCTACCCAGAGTACGGATCCCTCCTACGAGCAGTACTTC
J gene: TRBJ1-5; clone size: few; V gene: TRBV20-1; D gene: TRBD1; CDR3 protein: CSAQDRSNQPQHF; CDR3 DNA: TGCAGTGCCCAGGACAGGAGCAATCAGCCCCAGCATTTT
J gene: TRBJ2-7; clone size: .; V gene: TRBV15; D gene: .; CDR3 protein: CATSRRTGTYEQYF; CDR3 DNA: TGTGCCACCTCCCGACGAACGGGAACCTACGAGCAGTACTTC
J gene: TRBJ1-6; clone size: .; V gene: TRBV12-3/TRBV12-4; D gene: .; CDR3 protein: CASSSKRVPYSPLHF; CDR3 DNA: TGTGCCAGCAGTTCTAAGAGGGTTCCCTATTCACCCCTCCACTTT
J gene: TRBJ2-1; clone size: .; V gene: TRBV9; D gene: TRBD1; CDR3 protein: CASSAGTGGPRNEQFF; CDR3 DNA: TGTGCCAGCAGCGCCGGGACAGGGGGACCACGCAATGAGCAGTTCTTC
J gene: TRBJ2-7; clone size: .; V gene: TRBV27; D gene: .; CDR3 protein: CASSLFFRYEQYF; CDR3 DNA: TGTGCCAGCAGTTTATTCTTCCGGTACGAGCAGTACTTC
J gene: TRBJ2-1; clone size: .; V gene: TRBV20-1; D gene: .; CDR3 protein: CSASVGTSNYNEQFF; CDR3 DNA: TGCAGTGCTAGCGTTGGGACTTCGAACTACAATGAGCAGTTCTTC
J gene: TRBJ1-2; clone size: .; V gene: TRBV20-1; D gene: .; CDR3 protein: CSASSMDSANYGYTF; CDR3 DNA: TGCAGTGCTAGTTCAATGGACAGCGCTAACTATGGCTACACCTTC
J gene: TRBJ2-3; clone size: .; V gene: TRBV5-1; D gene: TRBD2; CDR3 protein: CASSPRRTSGGKGTDTQYF; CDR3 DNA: TGCGCCAGCAGCCCCAGGAGGACTAGCGGGGGCAAAGGTACAGATACGCAGTATTTT
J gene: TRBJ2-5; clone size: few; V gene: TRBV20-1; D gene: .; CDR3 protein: CSARDLRATQYF; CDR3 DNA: TGCAGTGCTAGAGATCTTAGGGCGACCCAGTACTTC
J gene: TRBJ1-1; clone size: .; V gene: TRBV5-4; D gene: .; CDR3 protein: CASSLEGGPEAFF; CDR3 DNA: TGTGCCAGCAGCTTGGAAGGGGGGCCTGAAGCTTTCTTT
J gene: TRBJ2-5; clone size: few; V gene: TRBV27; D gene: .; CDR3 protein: CASSPGMTETQYF; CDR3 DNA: TGTGCCAGCAGCCCGGGGATGACGGAGACCCAGTACTTC
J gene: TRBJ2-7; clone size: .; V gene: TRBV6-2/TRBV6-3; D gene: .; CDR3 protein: CASSYPRAGRYEQYF; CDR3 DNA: TGTGCCAGCAGTTACCCCAGGGCAGGGCGGTACGAGCAGTACTTC
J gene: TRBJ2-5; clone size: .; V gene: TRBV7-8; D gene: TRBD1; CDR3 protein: CASRKTGVETQYF; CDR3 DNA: TGTGCCAGCAGGAAAACAGGGGTTGAGACCCAGTACTTC